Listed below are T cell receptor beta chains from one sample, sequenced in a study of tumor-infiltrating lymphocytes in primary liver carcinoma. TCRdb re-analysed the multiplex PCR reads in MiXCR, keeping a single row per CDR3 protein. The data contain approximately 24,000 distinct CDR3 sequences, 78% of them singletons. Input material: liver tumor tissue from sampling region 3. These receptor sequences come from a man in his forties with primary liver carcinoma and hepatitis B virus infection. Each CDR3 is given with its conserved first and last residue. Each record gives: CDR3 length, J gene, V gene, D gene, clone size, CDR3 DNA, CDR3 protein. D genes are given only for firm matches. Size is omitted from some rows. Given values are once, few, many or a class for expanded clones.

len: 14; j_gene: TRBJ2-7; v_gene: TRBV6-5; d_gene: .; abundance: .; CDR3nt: TGTGCCAGAAGTACCCGGGACAAGTCCTACGAACAGTACTTC; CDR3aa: CARSTRDKSYEQYF
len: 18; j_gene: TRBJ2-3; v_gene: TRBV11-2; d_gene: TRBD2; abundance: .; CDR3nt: TGTGCCAGCAACTTAGCGGGGGCGACTTCGTCAAGCATAGATACGCAATATTTT; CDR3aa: CASNLAGATSSSIDTQYF
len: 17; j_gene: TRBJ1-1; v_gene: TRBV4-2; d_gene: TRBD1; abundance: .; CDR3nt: TGTGCCAGCGGCCAAGAATATGGACAGGGTTTTTGGACTGAAGCTTTCTTT; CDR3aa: CASGQEYGQGFWTEAFF
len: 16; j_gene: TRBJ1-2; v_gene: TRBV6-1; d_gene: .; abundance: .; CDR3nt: TGTGCCAACAGTCAGGATACTCGGGACCGGAACTATGGCTACACCTTC; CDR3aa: CANSQDTRDRNYGYTF
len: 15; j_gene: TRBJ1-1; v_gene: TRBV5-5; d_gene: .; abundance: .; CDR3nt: TGTACCAGCAAACCTCCTGGCTACCTGAACACTGAAGCTTTCTTT; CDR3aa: CTSKPPGYLNTEAFF
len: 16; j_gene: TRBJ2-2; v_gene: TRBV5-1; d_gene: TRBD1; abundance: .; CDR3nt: TGCGCCAGTAGCCTAGCCGGGACAGGGAACATCGGGGAGCTGCTTTTT; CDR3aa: CASSLAGTGNIGELLF
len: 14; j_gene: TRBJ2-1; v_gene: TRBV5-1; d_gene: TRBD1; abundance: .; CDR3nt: TGCGCCAGCAGCATAGGGACAGGGGCCAATGAGCAGTCCTTC; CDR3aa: CASSIGTGANEQSF
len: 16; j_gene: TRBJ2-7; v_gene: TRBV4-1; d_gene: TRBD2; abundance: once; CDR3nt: TGCGCGAACAGCCAATCTCTAGCGGAGCCACTTTACGAGCAGTACTTC; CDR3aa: CANSQSLAEPLYEQYF
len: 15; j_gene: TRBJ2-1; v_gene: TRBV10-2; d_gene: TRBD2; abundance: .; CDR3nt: TGCGCCACCAGGCTAGCGGTAAGCTCCTACAATGAGCAGTCCTTC; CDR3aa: CATRLAVSSYNEQSF
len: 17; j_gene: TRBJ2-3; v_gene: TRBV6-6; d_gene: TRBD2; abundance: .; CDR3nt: TGTGCCAGCAGACCCCCGACTAGCGGGAGGAGAACAGATATGCATTATTTT; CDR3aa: CASRPPTSGRRTDMHYF
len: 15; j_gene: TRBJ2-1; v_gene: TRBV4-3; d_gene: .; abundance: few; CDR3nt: TGCACCAGCAGCCAAGACGGGAATAGGCAGAATGAGCAGTTCTTC; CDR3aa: CTSSQDGNRQNEQFF
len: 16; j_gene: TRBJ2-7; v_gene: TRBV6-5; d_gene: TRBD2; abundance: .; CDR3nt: TGTGCCGGCAGACGAGAAGGACTAGCGGGGACCTACGACCAGTATTTC; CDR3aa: CAGRREGLAGTYDQYF
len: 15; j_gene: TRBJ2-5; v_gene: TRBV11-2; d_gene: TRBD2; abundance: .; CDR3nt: TGTGCCAGCAGCTTAGTATGCGGGAGACGGGGGACCCAGTATTTC; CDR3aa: CASSLVCGRRGTQYF
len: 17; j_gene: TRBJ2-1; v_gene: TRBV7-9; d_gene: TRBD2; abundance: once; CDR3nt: TGTACCAGCAGTTTCGGGGGAGGGCCCCGATCCATCAATGAGCAGTTCTTC; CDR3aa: CTSSFGGGPRSINEQFF
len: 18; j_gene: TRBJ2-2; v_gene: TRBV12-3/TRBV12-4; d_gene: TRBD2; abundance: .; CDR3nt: TGTGCCGGCAGTTTATCCGGGACTAGCGGGTTGAAGACCGGGGAGCTGTTTTTT; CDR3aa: CAGSLSGTSGLKTGELFF
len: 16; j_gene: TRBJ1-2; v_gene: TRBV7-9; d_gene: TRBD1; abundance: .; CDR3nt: TGTGCCAGCAGCCCCGAGGACAGGCTGCCTCAGTATGGCTACACCTTC; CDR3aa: CASSPEDRLPQYGYTF
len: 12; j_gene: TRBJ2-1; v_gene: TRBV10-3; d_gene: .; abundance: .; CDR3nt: TGTGTCATCAGTGAGTCTGGACAAGAGCAGTTCTTC; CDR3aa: CVISESGQEQFF
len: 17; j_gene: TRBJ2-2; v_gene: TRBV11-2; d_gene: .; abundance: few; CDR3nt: TGTGCCAGCAGCTTAGCATTAGGAGGGGGGAACACCGGGAAGCCGTTTTTT; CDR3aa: CASSLALGGGNTGKPFF
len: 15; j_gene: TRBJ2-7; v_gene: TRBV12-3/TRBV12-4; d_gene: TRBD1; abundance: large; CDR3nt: TGTGCCAGCAGTATGGGGACAGGGGGGTCCTACGAGCAGTACTTC; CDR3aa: CASSMGTGGSYEQYF
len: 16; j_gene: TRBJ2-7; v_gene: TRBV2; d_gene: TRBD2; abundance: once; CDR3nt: TGTGCCAGCACTGAAGCCCCAGCGGGATCCCGCCACGATCAGTACTTC; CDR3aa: CASTEAPAGSRHDQYF
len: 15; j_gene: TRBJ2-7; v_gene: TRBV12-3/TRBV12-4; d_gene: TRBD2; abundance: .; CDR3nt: TGTGGCAGCAGTTTAGCTGCAGGGACTAACTATGAGCAGTATTTC; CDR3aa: CGSSLAAGTNYEQYF
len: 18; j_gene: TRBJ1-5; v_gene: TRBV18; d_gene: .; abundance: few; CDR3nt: TGTCCCAGCTCACCAGTCTCGGTAACACTTTATAGCAATCAGCCCCAGCATTTT; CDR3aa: CPSSPVSVTLYSNQPQHF
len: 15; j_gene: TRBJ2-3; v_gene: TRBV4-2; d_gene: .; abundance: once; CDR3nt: TGCGCCAGCAGCCAAGAGAAGGGAGTGATAGATACACAGTATTTT; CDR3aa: CASSQEKGVIDTQYF
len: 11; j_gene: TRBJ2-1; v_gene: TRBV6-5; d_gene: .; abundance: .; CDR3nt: TGTGTCCCCCTTGGGGGGAATGAGCAGTTCTTC; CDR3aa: CVPLGGNEQFF
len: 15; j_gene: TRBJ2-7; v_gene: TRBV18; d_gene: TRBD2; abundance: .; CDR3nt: TGTACCAGCTTACTCTCCGGCGGGGGCTCCTACGAGCAGTACTTC; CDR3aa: CTSLLSGGGSYEQYF
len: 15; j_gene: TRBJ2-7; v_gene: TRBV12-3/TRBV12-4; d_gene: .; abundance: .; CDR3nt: TGTGCCGGCAATTTACGACAGGAGGCCAACTACGAGCAGCACTTC; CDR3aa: CAGNLRQEANYEQHF
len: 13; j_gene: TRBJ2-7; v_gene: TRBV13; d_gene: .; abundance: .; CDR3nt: TGTGCCAGTAGCTTCGGAAAGGGCTACGAGCAGTACTTC; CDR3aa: CASSFGKGYEQYF
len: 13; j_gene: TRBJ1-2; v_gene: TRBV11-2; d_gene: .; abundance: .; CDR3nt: .; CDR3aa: CASSLTANYGCTF
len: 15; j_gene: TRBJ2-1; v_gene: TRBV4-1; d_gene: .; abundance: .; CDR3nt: TGTGCCAGCAGCCCGCTCGGTAATAGCAACAATGAGCAGTTCTTC; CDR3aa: CASSPLGNSNNEQFF
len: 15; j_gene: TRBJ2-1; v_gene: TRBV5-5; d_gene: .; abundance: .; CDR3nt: TGTGCCAGCAGTCTTGACTTTCCCCCGTACGATGAGCAGCTCTTC; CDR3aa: CASSLDFPPYDEQLF
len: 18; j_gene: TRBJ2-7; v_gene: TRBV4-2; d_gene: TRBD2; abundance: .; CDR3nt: TGTGTAAGCAGTGGAAAATCGGGACTAGCGGGAGGGCCACACGAGCAGTACTTC; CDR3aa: CVSSGKSGLAGGPHEQYF
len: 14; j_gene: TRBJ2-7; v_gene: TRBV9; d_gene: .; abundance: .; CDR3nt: TGTGCCGGCAGCCCAGGAAACAGGGCCAACGAGCAGTACTTC; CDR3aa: CAGSPGNRANEQYF
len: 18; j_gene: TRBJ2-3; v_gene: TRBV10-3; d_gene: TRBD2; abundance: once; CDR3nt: TGTGCCATCTGTGAACCCCTCAGACTAGCGGGAACCACAGATACCCAGTATTTT; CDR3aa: CAICEPLRLAGTTDTQYF